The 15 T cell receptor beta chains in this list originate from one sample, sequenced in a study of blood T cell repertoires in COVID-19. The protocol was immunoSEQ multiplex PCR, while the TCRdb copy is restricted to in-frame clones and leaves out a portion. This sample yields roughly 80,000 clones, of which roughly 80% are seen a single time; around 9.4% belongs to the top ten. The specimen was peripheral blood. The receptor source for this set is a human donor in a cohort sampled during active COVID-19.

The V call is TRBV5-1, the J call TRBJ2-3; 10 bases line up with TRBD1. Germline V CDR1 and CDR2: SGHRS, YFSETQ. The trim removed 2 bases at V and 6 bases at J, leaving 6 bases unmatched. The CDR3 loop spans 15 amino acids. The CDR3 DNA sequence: TGCGCCAGCAGCTTTGGGACAGGGGTGGGGGATACGCAGTATTTT. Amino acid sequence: CASSFGTGVGDTQYF.

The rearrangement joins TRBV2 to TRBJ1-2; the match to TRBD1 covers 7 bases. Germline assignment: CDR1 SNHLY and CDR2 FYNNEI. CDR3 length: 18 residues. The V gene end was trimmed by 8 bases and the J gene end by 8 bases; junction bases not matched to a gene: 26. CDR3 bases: TGTGCCAGCTCTTATCAAAGACCCCCGTGGACAGGTTCGGAGGGCTACACCTTC. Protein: CASSYQRPPWTGSEGYTF.

The CDR3 bases are TGCGCCAGCAGCTCCGGGACAGGGGGTTCCTATAATTCACCCCTCCACTTT. Amino acids: CASSSGTGGSYNSPLHF. The chain recombines TRBV5-1 with TRBJ1-6; 11 bases match TRBD1. The CDR3 totals 17 residues. V gave up 3 bases and J gave up 1 base; unmatched junction bases: 3. Germline V gene sequence: CDR1 SGHRS, CDR2 YFSETQ. The entire variable domain, with the rest obtained from reference TRBV5-1 and TRBJ1-6, is as follows: KAGVTQTPRYLIKTRGQQVTLSCSPISGHRSVSWYQQTPGQGLQFLFEYFSETQRNKGNFPGRFSGRQFSNSRSEMNVSTLELGDSALYLCASSSGTGGSYNSPLHFGNGTRLTVT.

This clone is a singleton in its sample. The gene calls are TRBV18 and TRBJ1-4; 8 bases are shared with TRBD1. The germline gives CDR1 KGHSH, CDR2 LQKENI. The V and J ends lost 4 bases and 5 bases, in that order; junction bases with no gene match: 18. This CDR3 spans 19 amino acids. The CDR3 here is CASSLTVRQGYSGNEKLFF. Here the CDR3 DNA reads TGTGCCAGCTCACTGACGGTTCGACAGGGGTACTCGGGGAATGAAAAACTGTTTTTT.

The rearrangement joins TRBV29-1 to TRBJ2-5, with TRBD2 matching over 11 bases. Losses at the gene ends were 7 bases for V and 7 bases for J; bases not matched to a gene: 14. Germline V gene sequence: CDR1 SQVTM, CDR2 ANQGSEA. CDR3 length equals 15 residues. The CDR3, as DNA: TGCAGCGCATCGGAGGCTAGCGGGGGGAAGGGGACCCAGTACTTC. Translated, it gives CSASEASGGKGTQYF.

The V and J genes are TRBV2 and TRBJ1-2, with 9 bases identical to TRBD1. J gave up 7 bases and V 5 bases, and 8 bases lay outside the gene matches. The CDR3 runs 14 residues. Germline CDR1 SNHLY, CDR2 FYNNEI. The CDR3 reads CASSYWGQGGGYTF. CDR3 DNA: TGTGCCAGCAGTTACTGGGGACAGGGCGGTGGCTACACCTTC.

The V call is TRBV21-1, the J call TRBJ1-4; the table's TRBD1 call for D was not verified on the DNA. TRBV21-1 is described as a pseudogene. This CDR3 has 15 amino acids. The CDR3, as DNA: TGTGCCAGCAGCAAAGAGGGGGAAGGTGGCGAAAAACTGTTTTTT. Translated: CASSKEGEGGEKLFF.

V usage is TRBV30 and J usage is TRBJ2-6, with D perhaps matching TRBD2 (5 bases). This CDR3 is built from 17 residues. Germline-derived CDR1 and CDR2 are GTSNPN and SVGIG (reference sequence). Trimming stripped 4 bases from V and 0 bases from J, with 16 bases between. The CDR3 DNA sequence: TGTGCCTGGACTACCATCAACCGGGGCTCTGGGGCCAACGTCCTGACTTTC. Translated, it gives CAWTTINRGSGANVLTF.

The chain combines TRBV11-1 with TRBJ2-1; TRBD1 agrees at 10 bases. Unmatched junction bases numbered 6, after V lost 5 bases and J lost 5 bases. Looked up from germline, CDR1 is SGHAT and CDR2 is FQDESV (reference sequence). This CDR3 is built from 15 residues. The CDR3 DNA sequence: TGTGCCAGCAGCCCGAGGGACAGGGGAGACAATGAGCAGTTCTTC. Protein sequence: CASSPRDRGDNEQFF.

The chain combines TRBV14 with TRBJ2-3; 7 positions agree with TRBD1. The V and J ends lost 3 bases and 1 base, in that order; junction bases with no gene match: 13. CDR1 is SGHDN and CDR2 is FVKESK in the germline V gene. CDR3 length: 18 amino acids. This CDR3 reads CASSHLSEGAVGTDTQYF. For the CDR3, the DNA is TGTGCCAGCAGCCACCTATCTGAGGGGGCGGTAGGCACAGATACGCAGTATTTT.

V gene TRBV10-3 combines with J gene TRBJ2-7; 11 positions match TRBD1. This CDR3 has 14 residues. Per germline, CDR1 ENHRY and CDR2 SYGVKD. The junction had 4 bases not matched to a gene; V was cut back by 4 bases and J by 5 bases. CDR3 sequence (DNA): TGTGCCATCAGTGCGGACAGGGGGCGCCACGAGCAGTACTTC. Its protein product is CAISADRGRHEQYF.

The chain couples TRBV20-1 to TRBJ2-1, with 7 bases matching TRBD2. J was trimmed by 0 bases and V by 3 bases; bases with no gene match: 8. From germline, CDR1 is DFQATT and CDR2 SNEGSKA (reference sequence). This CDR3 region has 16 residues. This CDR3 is CSASPLAASSYNEQFF. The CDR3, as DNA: TGCAGTGCTAGTCCCCTAGCGGCAAGCTCCTACAATGAGCAGTTCTTC.

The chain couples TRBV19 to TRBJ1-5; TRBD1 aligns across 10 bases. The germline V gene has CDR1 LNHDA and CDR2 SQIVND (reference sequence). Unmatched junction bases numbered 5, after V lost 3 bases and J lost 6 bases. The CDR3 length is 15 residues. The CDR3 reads CASSIRDRGGQPQHF. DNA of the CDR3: TGTGCCAGTAGTATCCGGGACAGGGGAGGTCAGCCCCAGCATTTT.

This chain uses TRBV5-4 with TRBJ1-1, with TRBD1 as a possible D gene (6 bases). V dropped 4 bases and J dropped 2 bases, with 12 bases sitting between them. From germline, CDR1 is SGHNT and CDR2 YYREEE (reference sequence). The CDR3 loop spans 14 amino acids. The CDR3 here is CASSKRQENTEAFF. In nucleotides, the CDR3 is TGTGCCAGCAGCAAGCGACAGGAAAACACTGAAGCTTTCTTT.

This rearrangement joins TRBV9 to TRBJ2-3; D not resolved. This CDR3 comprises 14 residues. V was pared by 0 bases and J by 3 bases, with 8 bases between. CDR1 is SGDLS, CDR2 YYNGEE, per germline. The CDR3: CASSVDERTDTQYF. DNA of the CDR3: TGTGCCAGCAGCGTAGATGAGAGGACAGATACGCAGTATTTT.